What follows are 9 T cell receptor beta chains derived from one specimen sequenced in a study of shared clonotypes between healthy human individuals (TCRdb year 2020). For the CD8 naive samples, CD45RO-negative cells were positively selected for CCR7, yielding a CD45RA+CCR7+ population from which TemRA cells were excluded. Library generation was performed with the immunoSEQ multiplex PCR assay. This immuneACCESS table, as held by TCRdb, lists in-frame sequences with V and J called but not all clones. Of the missing ones, under half trace to an unresolved V gene in checked studies; the others have no known cause. This sample comprises under 1 million clones, over 90% of them detected only once. More than 20% of the sample is taken by the ten largest. The specimen was naive CD8+ T cells sorted from blood. Sample cell subset or site, as interpreted from the label and publication: CD45RA+CCR7+. The receptors come from a man aged 30-40 years in good health.

The V gene is TRBV11-1, the J gene TRBJ2-1; 11 positions agree with TRBD1. Trimming removed 3 bases from V and 3 bases from J; junction bases left unmatched: 7. Germline CDR1 and CDR2: SGHAT and FQDESV (reference sequence). The CDR3 runs 17 residues. CDR3 protein: CASSLDRGPGLYNEQFF. In DNA, the CDR3 is TGTGCCAGCAGCTTGGACAGGGGGCCGGGGCTCTACAATGAGCAGTTCTTC.

For this clone: Other DNA sequences of this sample code for an identical CDR3. The rearrangement uses TRBV27 and TRBJ2-7; D gene uncertain. The CDR3 runs 13 residues. The V gene's germline CDR1 is MNHEY and CDR2 SMNVEV (reference sequence). Trimming cost V 4 bases and J 0 bases, with 7 bases left between them. CDR3 bases: TGTGCCAGCAGTTCAGATAGCTCCTACGAGCAGTACTTC. Translating gives CASSSDSSYEQYF.

The rearrangement uses TRBV28 and TRBJ2-1; 12 bases fit TRBD2. Per the germline V gene, CDR1 is MDHEN and CDR2 is SYDVKM. The CDR3 contains 16 residues. Trimming cost V 3 bases and J 5 bases; bases outside gene matches: 5. CDR3 DNA sequence: TGTGCCAGCAGTTTGCCCGGACTAGCGGGGCACAATGAGCAGTTCTTC. Translated, it gives CASSLPGLAGHNEQFF. The variable domain in full, with the rest retrieved from reference TRBV28 and TRBJ2-1, is DVKVTQSSRYLVKRTGEKVFLECVQDMDHENMFWYRQDPGLGLRLIYFSYDVKMKEKGDIPEGYSVSREKKERFSLILESASTNQTSMYLCASSLPGLAGHNEQFFGPGTRLTVL.

V usage is TRBV4-1 and J usage is TRBJ1-5; D gene unclear. The CDR3 consists of 12 residues. Between the trimmed V and J ends, which lost 0 bases and 3 bases, there was a span of 0 bases. CDR1 and CDR2 from the germline V gene are MGHRA and YSYEKL. The CDR3 nucleotides read TGCGCCAGCAGCCAAGACAATCAGCCCCAGCATTTT. It yields the protein CASSQDNQPQHF.

This chain uses TRBV15 with TRBJ2-7; 9 nucleotides align to TRBD2. Trimming at V came to 1 base and at J to 0 bases, leaving 4 bases not matched to a gene. The CDR3 totals 16 residues. Germline V gene sequence: CDR1 LNHNV, CDR2 YYDKDF (reference sequence). The CDR3 DNA reads as TGTGCCACCAGCAGAGGACTAGCGGAGACCTCCTACGAGCAGTACTTC. It is translated as CATSRGLAETSYEQYF.

The rearrangement links TRBV27 to TRBJ1-1; D is unclear. Per the germline V gene, CDR1 is MNHEY and CDR2 is SMNVEV (reference sequence). Between the trimmed V and J ends, which lost 0 bases and 3 bases, there was a span of 11 bases. The CDR3 runs 15 residues. The CDR3 DNA follows: TGTGCCAGCAGTTTATCCCCCGGAGATTACACTGAAGCTTTCTTT. Translation: CASSLSPGDYTEAFF.

The V call is TRBV7-9, the J call TRBJ2-7; D gene unclear. There are 13 residues in the CDR3. The V gene lost 5 bases and the J gene lost 3 bases, with 11 bases spanning the gap. Germline values: CDR1 SEHNR, CDR2 FQNEAQ (reference sequence). The chain's CDR3 is CASSARSDYEQYF. The CDR3, as DNA: TGTGCCAGCAGCGCAAGGTCGGACTACGAGCAGTACTTC.

CDR3 residues: CASKRTGTGDLRSPQHF. DNA for the CDR3: TGTGCCAGTAAGAGGACCGGGACAGGGGACCTCCGGTCGCCCCAGCATTTT. V gene TRBV19 combines with J gene TRBJ1-5; 10 nucleotides match TRBD1. Unmatched junction bases numbered 18, after V lost 7 bases and J lost 9 bases. CDR3 length equals 17 residues. The germline gives CDR1 LNHDA, CDR2 SQIVND (reference sequence).

This clone came up once. The chain recombines TRBV5-5 with TRBJ2-5; 8 bases align to TRBD2. The J call may be in error: the DNA end matches TRBJ2-7 better. Germline V gives CDR1 SGHKS, CDR2 YYEKEE (reference sequence). This CDR3 has 19 residues. The CDR3 is CASRMSPAVSGGNPYEQYF. In nucleotides, the CDR3 is TGTGCCAGCAGGATGAGCCCGGCCGTATCGGGGGGGAACCCCTACGAGCAGTACTTC.